This T cell receptor (beta chain) was recovered during a study of blood T cell repertoires in COVID-19. The CDR3 loop spans 14 amino acids. The germline CDR1 and CDR2 sequences are SGHDN and FVKESK. With 0 bases removed from V and 4 bases from J, the gap between germline ends came to 10 bases. Profiled with immunoSEQ multiplex PCR; TCRdb holds only in-frame clones, not every one. In the table there are under 350,000 clones, approximately 90% of which are singletons. The V and J genes are TRBV14 and TRBJ2-7, with D maybe TRBD1 (6 bases). Sequencing was carried out using peripheral blood. This clonotype originated in a man between 40 and 49 years old with acute or convalescent COVID-19. The DNA for the CDR3 is TGTGCCAGCAGCCAAGAGGGGACACTTTACGAGCAGTACTTC. This translates into CASSQEGTLYEQYF.